This T cell receptor beta chain was identified during a study of beta chain features in type 1 diabetes. Study-wide findings and caveats: When Type 1 diabetes patients were examined, their TCRB CDR3s proved moderately but significantly shorter in all four CD4+ subsets. When cDNA is sequenced, cells with high TCR expression could be over-represented.

The isolated RNA, all of it, was reverse transcribed, so expressed TCRB transcripts were what got sequenced. Method: immunoSEQ multiplex PCR; TCRdb's copy keeps in-frame clones and lacks some. The sample records under 200,000 clones, about 9.4% being singletons. The CDR3 length is 14 residues. Germline values: CDR1 SGHAT, CDR2 FQDESV (reference sequence). The V end lost 4 bases, the J end lost 0 bases, and 10 bases lay between the germline ends. On this clone: What it binds is not known.

The clonotype comes from a man aged 25 to 45 with type 1 diabetes. What was sequenced was central memory CD4+ T cells from blood. The chain combines TRBV11-1 with TRBJ2-7; D might be TRBD1 (6 bases). CDR3 DNA: TGTGCCAGCAGCTGGGACACGAACTCCTACGAGCAGTACTTC. As protein: CASSWDTNSYEQYF.